This section outlines one TCR beta chain sequence together with its context. It lacks a known antigen. There are no base qualities to consult, and no much larger clone falls within one base. Adults with ileal or ileocolonic Crohn's disease for whom ileocolonic resection was indicated were considered eligible. Whole ileal mucosal biopsies were stored frozen at -80°C before DNA extraction. Genomic DNA was extracted from frozen whole biopsies with a TRizol-based method and quantified on a NanoDrop 2000 spectrophotometer. V is reduced by 0 bases and J by 5 bases, leaving a spacing of 13 bases between them. Taken from the germline V gene (reference sequence), the CDR1 and CDR2 loops are GTSNPN and SVGIG. Measured from the cysteine to the phenylalanine, the CDR3 is 15 residues long. Only CDR3 DNA remains: 45 bases, in frame from the first base. The sample is drawn from a study of T cell repertoires in ileal Crohn's disease (dated by TCRdb to 2018 to 2020). General notes on the study: Median disease duration was approximately 8 years, and 30% to 45% of patients were identified as active smokers at the time of surgery. Surgery was performed for a complication in all patients, with stricturing disease in roughly 60% and penetrating disease in roughly 40%. About half of the patients received postoperative therapy: 11 received thiopurines and approximately 19 received anti-TNF agents. The TCR repertoire was analysed in approximately 60 patients with Crohn's disease drawn from a prospective multicentre cohort. The study ran alongside a multicentre cohort designed to identify predictors of early endoscopic recurrence after ileocolonic resection. Endoscopic postoperative recurrence was defined as a Rutgeerts score above i0. The study sequenced 171 mucosal samples from some 62 patients, taken at several locations on the surgical specimen and at postoperative endoscopy.

The paper's findings and limits, for the study overall: Higher high-frequency clone percentages at surgery were associated with endoscopic recurrence; all patients with clonality above 26.8% (18/57) had recurrence. Compared with non-smokers, patients who were active smokers at surgery showed a significantly higher proportion of clonal expansions (25.9% vs 17.9%, p=0.02). Mucosal CD4 and CD8 T cells were sorted and sequenced only in a subgroup of patients, whose size was not stated. More high-frequency clones were carried by sorted CD8 T cells than by CD4 T cells, suggesting that mucosal expansions were mainly CD8.

For commercial TCRB immunosequencing, about 500 nanograms of biopsy DNA were submitted for each sample. A two-step, amplification bias-controlled multiplex PCR was used by Adaptive Biotechnology to amplify CDR3 regions from genomic DNA. Primers for every V and J gene segment were used in the first PCR, and barcodes and Illumina adapters were added in the second PCR. An Illumina instrument was used to sequence the CDR3 libraries. Processing in the source paper ran as follows. The analysis drew on both the pipelines supplied by the vendor and custom analysis of the raw data in R/Bioconductor running R version 3.3.0. Clonality, which ranges from 0 to 1, was calculated as the inverse of the normalised Shannon entropy across all productive clones. High-frequency clones were defined as the repertoire share of the top 100 clones, retaining only clones passing a 95% confidence test. Repertoire diversity was measured with the Simpson index, and overlap between samples was measured with the Morisita-Horn index. TCRdb carries this immuneACCESS record with in-frame sequences only. Its versions omit some clonotypes, under half of them owing to an unresolved V gene in the studies checked, with the rest unexplained. That table furnishes V, J and clone size, whereas the DNA furnished D and trimming. This sample is represented by over 14,000 clones; around three quarters of them were singletons. Jointly, the top ten make up 4.2% of the sample.

The TCR was taken from an adult with Crohn's disease. Input material: ileal tissue. The chain is encoded by TRBV30 joined to TRBJ1-4; matching of 5 bases hints at TRBD1 as the D gene. The nucleotide sequence is given as TGTGCCTGGAGTGTAATCGACAGTATCAATGAAAAACTGTTTTTT. Its product reads: CAWSVIDSINEKLFF.